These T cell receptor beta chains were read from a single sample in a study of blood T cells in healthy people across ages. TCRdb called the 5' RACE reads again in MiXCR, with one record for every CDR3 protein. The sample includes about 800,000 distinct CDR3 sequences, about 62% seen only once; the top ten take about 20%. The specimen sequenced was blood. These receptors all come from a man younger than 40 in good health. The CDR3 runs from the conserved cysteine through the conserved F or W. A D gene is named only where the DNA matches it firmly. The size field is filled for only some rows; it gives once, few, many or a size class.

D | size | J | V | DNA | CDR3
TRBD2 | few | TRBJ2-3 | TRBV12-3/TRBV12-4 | TGTGCCAGCAGCAGAGCGGGGGGGGATACGCAGTATTTT | CASSRAGGDTQYF
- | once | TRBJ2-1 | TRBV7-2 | TGTGCCAGCAGCTTAGCTGGACCCCAGGAGCAGTTCTTC | CASSLAGPQEQFF
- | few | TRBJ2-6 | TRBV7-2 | TGTGCCAGCAGCTTAAACCCTGGGGCCAACGTCCTGACTTTC | CASSLNPGANVLTF
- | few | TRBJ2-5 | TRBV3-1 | TGTGCCAGCAGCCAAGATTGGGGGACCCAAGAGACCCAGTACTTC | CASSQDWGTQETQYF
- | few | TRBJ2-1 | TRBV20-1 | TGCAGTGCTGGAGAGAGATATCAGTTCTTC | CSAGERYQFF
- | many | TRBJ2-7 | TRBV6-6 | TGTGCCAGCAGCCCCGGGGGCGAGCAGTACTTC | CASSPGGEQYF
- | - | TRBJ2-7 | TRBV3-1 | TGTGCCAGCAGCCAAGCGCTCGAGCAGTACTTC | CASSQALEQYF
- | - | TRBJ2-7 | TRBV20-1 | TGCAGTGCTAGAGTAGTTAGCGACGAGCAGTACTTC | CSARVVSDEQYF
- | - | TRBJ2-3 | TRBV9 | TGTACCAGCACTTTCGCCGTTGAGGGTACGCAGTATTTT | CTSTFAVEGTQYF
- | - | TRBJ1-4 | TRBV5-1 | TGCGCCAGCACCTCCGGCGGGACGGCGAATGAAAAACTGTTTTTT | CASTSGGTANEKLFF
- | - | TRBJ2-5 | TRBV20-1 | TGCAGTGCTAGAGATGAGGACGTTTGGAGGCAAGAGACCCAGTACTTC | CSARDEDVWRQETQYF
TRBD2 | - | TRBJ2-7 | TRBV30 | TGTGCCTGGAGTCCAAGGCTAGCGGGGAGAAACTACGAGCAGTACTTC | CAWSPRLAGRNYEQYF
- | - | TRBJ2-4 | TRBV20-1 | TGCAGTGCTAGGGACAACGCCAAAAACATTCAGTACTTC | CSARDNAKNIQYF
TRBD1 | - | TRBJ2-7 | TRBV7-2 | TGTGCCGGCAGCTTACGGACAGGGGGCGGACTCTCCTACGAGCAGTACTTC | CAGSLRTGGGLSYEQYF
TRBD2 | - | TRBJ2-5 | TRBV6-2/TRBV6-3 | TGTGCCAGCAGCCACGGGACTAGCGGAGAGTACCAAGAGACCCAGTACTTC | CASSHGTSGEYQETQYF
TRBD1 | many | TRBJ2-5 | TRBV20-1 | TGCAGTACGGAGGGACAGGGGAAAGAGACCCAGTACTTC | CSTEGQGKETQYF
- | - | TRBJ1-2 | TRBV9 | TGTGCCAGCAGCCAAAGCCGACGGGAAAACTATGGCTACACCTTC | CASSQSRRENYGYTF
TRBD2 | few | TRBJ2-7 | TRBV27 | TGTGCCAGCACTGGTCCGGGGGGTGAGCAGTACTTC | CASTGPGGEQYF
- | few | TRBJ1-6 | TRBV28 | TGTGCCAGCAGGCAGGGTTTGCGTTCACCCCTCCACTTT | CASRQGLRSPLHF
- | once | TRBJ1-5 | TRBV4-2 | TGTGCCAGCAGCGGGGGGGCCGGTGGTCGACAGCCCCAGCATTTT | CASSGGAGGRQPQHF
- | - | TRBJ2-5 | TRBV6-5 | TGTGCCAGCAGCAAGAACGGGGAGACCCAGTACTTC | CASSKNGETQYF
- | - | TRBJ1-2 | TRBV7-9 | TGTGCCAGCAGCGTAACTACAGGTGACGGCTACACCTTC | CASSVTTGDGYTF
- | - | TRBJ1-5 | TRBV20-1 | TGCAGTGCTAATGAGTATAGCGATCAGCCCCAGCATTTT | CSANEYSDQPQHF
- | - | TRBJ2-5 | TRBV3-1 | TGTGCCAGCAGCCAAGATTTGGGGGCGGAGACCCAGTACTTC | CASSQDLGAETQYF
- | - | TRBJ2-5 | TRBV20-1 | TGCAGTGCTAGAGCAGGGCCCGTAGAGACCCAGTACTTC | CSARAGPVETQYF
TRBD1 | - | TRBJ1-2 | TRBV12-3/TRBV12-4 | TGTGCCGTAACTACAGGGGTTTATGGCTACACCTTC | CAVTTGVYGYTF
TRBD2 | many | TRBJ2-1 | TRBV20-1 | TGCAGTGCCACGGTTATAGCGGGAGGCTCGGATGAGCAGTTCTTC | CSATVIAGGSDEQFF
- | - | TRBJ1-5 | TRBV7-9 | TGTGCCAGCAGCTTACAGGGTTTCAATCAGCCCCAGCATTTT | CASSLQGFNQPQHF
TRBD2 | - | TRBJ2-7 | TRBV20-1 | TGCAGTGCTAGGTTAGCGGGAGGGGACTACGAGCAGTACTTC | CSARLAGGDYEQYF
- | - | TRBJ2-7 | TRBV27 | TGTGCCAGCAGCCGAAGGGGCAAAGACAGAGCCTACGAGCAGTACTTC | CASSRRGKDRAYEQYF
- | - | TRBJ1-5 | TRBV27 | TGTGCCAGCAGTTTATCTCCAGGATTTGGTCAGCCCCAGCATTTT | CASSLSPGFGQPQHF
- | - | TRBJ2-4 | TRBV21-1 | TGTGCCAGCAGCCACCGGACTAGGGAGGAGTTAGCCAAAAACATTCAGTACTTC | CASSHRTREELAKNIQYF
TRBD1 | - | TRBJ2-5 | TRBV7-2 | TGTGCCAGCAGCTTAGAAGGGCGCCCGGGCCAGGGGGAAGAGACCCAGTACTTC | CASSLEGRPGQGEETQYF
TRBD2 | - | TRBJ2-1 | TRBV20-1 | TGCAGTGCAGGGACTAGCGGGATAGTGCAGTTCTTC | CSAGTSGIVQFF
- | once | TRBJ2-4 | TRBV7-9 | TGTGCCAGCAGCTTAGATAGGTCTTCACCAAACATTCAGTACTTC | CASSLDRSSPNIQYF
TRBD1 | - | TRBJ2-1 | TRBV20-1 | TGCAGTGCTAGCGGGACAGGGGGAGTGGGGCAGTTCTTC | CSASGTGGVGQFF
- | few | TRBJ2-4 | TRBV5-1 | TGCGCCAGCAGCTCCAGGGAAGGGGCCAAAAACATTCAGTACTTC | CASSSREGAKNIQYF
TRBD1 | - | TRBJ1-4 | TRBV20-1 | TGCAGCGCCCTGGGACAGTCCAGAGAAAAACTGTTTTTT | CSALGQSREKLFF
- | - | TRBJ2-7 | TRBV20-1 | TGCAGTGCTCCACTCCAAGTGGATTCCCACGAGCAGTACTTC | CSAPLQVDSHEQYF
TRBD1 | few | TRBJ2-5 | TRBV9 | TGTGCCAGCAGCGTGGTTACAGGGGGCGTCGAGACCCAGTACTTC | CASSVVTGGVETQYF
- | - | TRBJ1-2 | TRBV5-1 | TGCGCCAGCAGCCCCCCAGGGGAAGATTATGGCTACACCTTC | CASSPPGEDYGYTF
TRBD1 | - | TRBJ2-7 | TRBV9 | TGTGCCAGCAGCGTAGGGGTCGACAGGGATGGCTACGAGCAGTACTTC | CASSVGVDRDGYEQYF
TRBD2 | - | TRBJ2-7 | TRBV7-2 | TGTGCCAGCAGCTTAGCGGGGGGGACTAGCGGGGGTAGAACACCCTACGAGCAGTACTTC | CASSLAGGTSGGRTPYEQYF
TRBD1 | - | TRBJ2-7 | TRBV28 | TGTGCCAGCAGAGAGACAGGGGCGGGCTACGAGCAGTACTTC | CASRETGAGYEQYF
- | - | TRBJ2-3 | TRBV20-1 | TGCAGTGCTAGAGATCGGAGGACAGATACGCAGTATTTT | CSARDRRTDTQYF
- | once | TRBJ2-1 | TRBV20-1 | TGCAGTGCTAGAGACTTCTATGATTACAATGAGCAGTTCTTC | CSARDFYDYNEQFF
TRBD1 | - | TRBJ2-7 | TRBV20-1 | TGCAGTGCTCAGGGACAGGGAGCCTACGAGCAGTACTTC | CSAQGQGAYEQYF